This T cell receptor beta chain was identified in a study of patients and donors after allogeneic stem cell transplantation. Trimming removed 5 bases at V and 2 bases at J, with 10 bases between. The CDR3 sequence is 13 residues long. Germline CDR1 is SGHAT and CDR2 is FQDESV (reference sequence). Using its own MiXCR run on the RT-PCR reads, TCRdb lists one record per CDR3 protein. The table records about 40,000 distinct CDR3 sequences, under 35% of them present only once. This TCR was recovered from a human donor who was either an allogeneic HSCT recipient or a stem cell or donor lymphocyte infusion donor (not recorded which). It is not recorded whose cells these are; they may come from a transplant donor. What was sequenced was blood, either unsorted or a sorted T cell fraction (not recorded which). The chain employs TRBV11-1 and TRBJ2-7, with a weak D call TRBD1 (5 bases). CDR3 nucleotides: TGTGCCAGCAGCCTAGACAGTCCCTACGAGCAGTACTTC. This gives the protein CASSLDSPYEQYF.